This TCR beta chain was retrieved from a study of pediatric ulcerative colitis. Findings and limits, study-wide: No controls had the two rectal clonotypes shared by ulcerative colitis patients. Rectal repertoires separated controls, mild-moderate and acute severe colitis.

Colonoscopy and blood draw happened at the same time. In regard to this clone: Its antigen is not known.

Clones were read by immunoSEQ multiplex PCR, and TCRdb kept only the in-frame ones, dropping some. The sample includes around 64,000 clones, 86% of them seen just once. The sequencing sample was made of blood. This clonotype was obtained from a boy between 10 and 17 years old with severe ulcerative colitis.

This CDR3 reads CASSLEGLAGTYEQYF. In DNA form, the CDR3 reads TGTGCCAGCAGCTTAGAAGGACTAGCGGGGACCTACGAGCAGTACTTC. V usage is TRBV7-2 and J usage is TRBJ2-7; 12 positions match TRBD2. From germline, CDR1 is SGHTA and CDR2 FQGNSA. The junction had 3 bases not matched to a gene; V was cut back by 1 base and J by 2 bases. The CDR3 runs to 16 residues.